This TCR beta chain was identified during a study of early T cells in non-severe SARS-CoV-2 infection. The wider study: With bulk RNA from unsorted whole blood as input, sequencing yielded unpaired chains.

This CDR3 region has 12 residues. CDR1 and CDR2 from the germline V gene are SGDLS and YYNGEE. V was pared by 0 bases and J by 7 bases, with 5 bases between. As part of library construction, unique molecular identifiers were attached to individual cDNA molecules. TCRdb re-called the 5' RACE reads through MiXCR, storing one row per CDR3 protein. The sample lists more than 80,000 distinct CDR3 sequences; around a sixth were seen once. Study observations and caveats: There was a bias toward anti-spike CD8 responses in VDJdb matching, which missed private and CD4 specificities.

Note on this clonotype: The antigen is undetermined.

This TCR came from an adult who was a healthcare worker with PCR-confirmed SARS-CoV-2 infection or an uninfected control (not recorded which). The chain links TRBV9 to TRBJ2-1; no firm D call. The sequenced sample consisted of whole blood. CDR3 DNA: TGTGCCAGCAGCGTAGGTGAGAATGAGCAGTTCTTC. It is translated as CASSVGENEQFF. The whole variable domain, remainder taken from reference TRBV9 and TRBJ2-1, is DSGVTQTPKHLITATGQRVTLRCSPRSGDLSVYWYQQSLDQGLQFLIQYYNGEERAKGNILERFSAQQFPDLHSELNLSSLELGDSALYFCASSVGENEQFFGPGTRLTVL.